The T cell receptor (beta chain) described here comes from a study of lung T cells in sarcoidosis with Löfgren's syndrome. Study conclusions and caveats: TRAV12-1 and TRBV2 were reportedly most expanded in Löfgren's patients.

The table lists this clonotype with many counts. Antigen: not known. The CDR3 is 13 amino acids. The V segment lost 2 bases and the J segment 7 bases; nucleotides outside the gene matches: 4. Looked up from germline, CDR1 is MNHNY and CDR2 is SVGAGI (reference sequence). TCRdb recomputed calls from the reads with MiXCR, one row per CDR3 protein. The table includes 58,000 or so distinct CDR3 sequences, less than 25% detected once. The sequencing sample was made of CD4+ T cells from PBMCs. The chain joins TRBV6-6 to TRBJ1-1; the match to TRBD1 covers 7 bases. The receptor comes from a human donor with sarcoidosis (Löfgren's syndrome or another form), or a control subject (not recorded which). The CDR3 spells CASSYQGELEAFF. The CDR3 nucleotides read TGTGCCAGCAGTTACCAGGGGGAGCTTGAAGCTTTCTTT.